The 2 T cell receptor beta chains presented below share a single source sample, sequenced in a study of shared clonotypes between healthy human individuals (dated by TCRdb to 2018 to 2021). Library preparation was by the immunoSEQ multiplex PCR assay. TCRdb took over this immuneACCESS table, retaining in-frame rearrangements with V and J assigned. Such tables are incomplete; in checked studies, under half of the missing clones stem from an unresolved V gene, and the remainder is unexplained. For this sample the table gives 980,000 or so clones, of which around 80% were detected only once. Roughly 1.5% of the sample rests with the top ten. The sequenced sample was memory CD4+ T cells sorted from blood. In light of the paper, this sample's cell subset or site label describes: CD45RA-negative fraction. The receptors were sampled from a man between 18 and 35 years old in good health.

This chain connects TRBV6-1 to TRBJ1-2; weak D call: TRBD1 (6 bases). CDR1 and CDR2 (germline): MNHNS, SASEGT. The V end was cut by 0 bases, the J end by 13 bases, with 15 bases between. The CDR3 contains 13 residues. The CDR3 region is CASSEAWDKAPTF. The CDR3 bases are TGTGCCAGCAGTGAAGCTTGGGACAAGGCCCCCACCTTC.

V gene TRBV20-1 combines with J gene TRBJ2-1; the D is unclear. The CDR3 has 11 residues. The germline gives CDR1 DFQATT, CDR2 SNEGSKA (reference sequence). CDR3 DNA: TGCAGCTACCTCTCCTACAATGAGCAGTTCTTC. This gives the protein CSYLSYNEQFF.